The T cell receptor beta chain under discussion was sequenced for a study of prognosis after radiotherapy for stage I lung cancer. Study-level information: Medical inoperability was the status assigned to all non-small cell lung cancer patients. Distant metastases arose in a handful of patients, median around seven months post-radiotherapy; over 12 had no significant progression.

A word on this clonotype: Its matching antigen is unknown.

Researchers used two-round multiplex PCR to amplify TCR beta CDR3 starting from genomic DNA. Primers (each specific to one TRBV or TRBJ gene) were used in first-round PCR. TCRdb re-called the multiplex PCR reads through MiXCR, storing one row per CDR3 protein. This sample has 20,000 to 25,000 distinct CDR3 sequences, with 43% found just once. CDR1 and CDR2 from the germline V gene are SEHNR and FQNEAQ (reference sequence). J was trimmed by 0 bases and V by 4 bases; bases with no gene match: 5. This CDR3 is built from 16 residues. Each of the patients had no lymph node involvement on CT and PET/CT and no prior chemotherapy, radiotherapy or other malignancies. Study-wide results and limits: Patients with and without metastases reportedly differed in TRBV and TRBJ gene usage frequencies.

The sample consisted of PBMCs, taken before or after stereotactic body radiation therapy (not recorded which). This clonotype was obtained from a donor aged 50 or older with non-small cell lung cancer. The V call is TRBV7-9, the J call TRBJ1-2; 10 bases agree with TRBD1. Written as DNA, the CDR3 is TGTGCCAGCAGCTCAGGGACAGGGGACCCTAACTATGGCTACACCTTC. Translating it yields CASSSGTGDPNYGYTF.